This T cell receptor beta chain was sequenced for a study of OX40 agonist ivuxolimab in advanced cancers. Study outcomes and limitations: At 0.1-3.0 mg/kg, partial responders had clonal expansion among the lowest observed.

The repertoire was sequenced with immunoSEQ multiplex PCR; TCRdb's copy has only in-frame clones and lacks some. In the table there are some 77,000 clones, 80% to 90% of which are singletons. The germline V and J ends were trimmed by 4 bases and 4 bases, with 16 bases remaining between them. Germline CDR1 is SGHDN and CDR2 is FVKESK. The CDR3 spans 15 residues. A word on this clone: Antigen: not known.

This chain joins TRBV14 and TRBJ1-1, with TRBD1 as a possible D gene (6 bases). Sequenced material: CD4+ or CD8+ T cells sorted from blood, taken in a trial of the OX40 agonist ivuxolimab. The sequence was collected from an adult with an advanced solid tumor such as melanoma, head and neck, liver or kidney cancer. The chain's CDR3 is CASSLGHSGVTEAFF. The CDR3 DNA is TGTGCCAGCAGCCTGGGACACTCGGGGGTCACTGAAGCTTTCTTT.